This TCR beta chain was found in a study of blood T cell repertoires in COVID-19. Whole-study context: COVID-19 samples collected from the United States, Italy and Spain covered acute and convalescent phases.

As originally analysed: Estimation of nucleated cell counts relied on the amplification of reference gene primers. Profiled with immunoSEQ multiplex PCR; TCRdb holds only in-frame clones, not every one. Clone size and the V and J calls come from that table; the DNA yielded D and trimming. Here the sample spans about 220,000 clones, approximately 80% being singletons. This clone is a singleton in its sample. Sequencing was carried out using peripheral blood. This clonotype was sampled from a man aged 25-45 years with active or convalescent COVID-19.

CDR3 protein: CSVATGGANQPQHF. The DNA for the CDR3 is TGCAGCGTGGCGACAGGGGGGGCCAATCAGCCCCAGCATTTT. The V gene is TRBV29-1, the J gene TRBJ1-5; 9 bases line up with TRBD1. V trimming: 6 bases; J trimming: 3 bases; junction bases outside the gene matches: 6. Germline V gene lookup returns CDR1 SQVTM and CDR2 ANQGSEA. There are 14 residues in the CDR3.